Here is one TCR beta chain with its context. As yet, its antigen is unknown. The junction and the germline gene differ at one end; a read error may be behind it. The data stem from a study of tumor and adjacent non-tumor tissue in lung cancer. For the study at large: Around 4.2 million productive TCRbeta reads were obtained per sample on average. Whole-study findings and limits: Tumor repertoires had a smaller top 100 clone share than normal lung.

This sample's RNA came from whole unsorted tissue. Three rounds of nested PCR, following a modified ARM-PCR protocol, produced the TCRbeta library. One entry per CDR3 protein results from TCRdb running MiXCR on the multiplex PCR reads. The sample carries about 78,000 distinct CDR3 sequences, around 75% recorded once. The length of the CDR3 is 15 residues. Germline CDR1 is SGHNT and CDR2 is YENEEA. The sequence was obtained from a woman between 45 and 60 years old with non-small cell lung cancer. Sequencing was carried out using lung tumor tissue. V usage is TRBV11-3 and J usage is TRBJ2-1; no firm D call. The DNA of the CDR3 is TGTGCCAGCAGCTTAGAGACCAGCTCCTACAATGTGCAGTTCTTT. This encodes CASSLETSSYNVQFF.